This TCR beta chain was sequenced during a study of response to subunit inactivated influenza vaccine. Regarding the study as a whole: The authors offered the suggestion that each seasonal influenza vaccination recruits few new T cells.

TCRdb re-analysed the RT-PCR reads in MiXCR, keeping a single row per CDR3 protein. Among approximately 500,000 distinct CDR3 sequences listed, under 15% were seen once. To note about this clonotype: As yet, its antigen is unknown.

V was clipped by 4 bases and J by 6 bases; unmatched bases: 6. Germline V gene data show CDR1 as SGHDT and CDR2 as YYEEEE. This CDR3 contains 14 residues. The chain combines TRBV5-6 with TRBJ2-3; 9 nucleotides agree with TRBD2. The source is a man aged 50-59 years who received an inactivated influenza vaccine. The specimen was PBMCs from blood, collected about 40 days after vaccination. This CDR3 is CASSPSSGADTQYF. As DNA, the CDR3 is TGTGCCAGCAGCCCTTCTAGCGGGGCGGATACGCAGTATTTT.